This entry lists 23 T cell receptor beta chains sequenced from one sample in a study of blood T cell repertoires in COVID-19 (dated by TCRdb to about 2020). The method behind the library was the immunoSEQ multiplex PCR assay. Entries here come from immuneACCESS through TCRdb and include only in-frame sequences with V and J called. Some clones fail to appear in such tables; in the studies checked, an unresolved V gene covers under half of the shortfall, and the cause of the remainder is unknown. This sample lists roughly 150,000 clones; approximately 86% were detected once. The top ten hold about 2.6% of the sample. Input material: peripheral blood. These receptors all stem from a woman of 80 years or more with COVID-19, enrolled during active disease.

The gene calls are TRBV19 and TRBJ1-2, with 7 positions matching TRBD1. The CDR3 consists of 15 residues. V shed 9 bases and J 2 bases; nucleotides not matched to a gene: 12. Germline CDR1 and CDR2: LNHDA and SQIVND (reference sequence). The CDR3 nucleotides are TGTGCCAGCGCGGACTACAGGGGTGGAAACTATGGCTACACCTTC. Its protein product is CASADYRGGNYGYTF.

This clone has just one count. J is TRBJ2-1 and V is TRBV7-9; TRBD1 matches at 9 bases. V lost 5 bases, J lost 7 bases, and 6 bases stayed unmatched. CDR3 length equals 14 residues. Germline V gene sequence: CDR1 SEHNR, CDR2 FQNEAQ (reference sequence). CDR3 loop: CASSAGTGKNEQFF. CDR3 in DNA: TGTGCCAGCAGCGCCGGGACAGGGAAGAATGAGCAGTTCTTC.

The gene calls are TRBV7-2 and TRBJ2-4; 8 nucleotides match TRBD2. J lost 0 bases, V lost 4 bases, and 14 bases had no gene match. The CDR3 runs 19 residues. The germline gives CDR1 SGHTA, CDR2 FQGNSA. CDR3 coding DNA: TGTGCCAGCAGCTCGACTAGCGCGTCGTCGAATATAGCCAAAAACATTCAGTACTTC. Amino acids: CASSSTSASSNIAKNIQYF.

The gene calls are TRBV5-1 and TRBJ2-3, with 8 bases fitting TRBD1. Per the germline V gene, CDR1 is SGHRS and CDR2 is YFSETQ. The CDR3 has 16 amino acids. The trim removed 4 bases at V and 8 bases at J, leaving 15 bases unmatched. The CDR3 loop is CASSMNTGGGRGTQYF. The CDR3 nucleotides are TGCGCCAGCAGCATGAATACAGGGGGAGGAAGAGGTACGCAGTATTTT.

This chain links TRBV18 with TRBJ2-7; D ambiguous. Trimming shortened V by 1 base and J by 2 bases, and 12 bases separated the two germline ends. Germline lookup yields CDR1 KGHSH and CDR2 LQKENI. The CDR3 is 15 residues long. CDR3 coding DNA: TGTGCCAGCTCACCACTAGCCTTAACCACCTACGAGCAGTACTTC. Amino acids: CASSPLALTTYEQYF. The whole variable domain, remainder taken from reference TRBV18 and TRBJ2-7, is NAGVMQNPRHLVRRRGQEARLRCSPMKGHSHVYWYRQLPEEGLKFMVYLQKENIIDESGMPKERFSAEFPKEGPSILRIQQVVRGDSAAYFCASSPLALTTYEQYFGPGTRLTVT.

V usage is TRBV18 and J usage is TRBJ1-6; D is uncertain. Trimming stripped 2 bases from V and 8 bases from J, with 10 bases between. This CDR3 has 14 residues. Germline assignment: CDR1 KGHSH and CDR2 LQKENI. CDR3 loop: CASSPDGVDSPLHF. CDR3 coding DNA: TGTGCCAGCTCACCAGACGGAGTGGATTCACCCCTCCACTTT. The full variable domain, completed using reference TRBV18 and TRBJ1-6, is NAGVMQNPRHLVRRRGQEARLRCSPMKGHSHVYWYRQLPEEGLKFMVYLQKENIIDESGMPKERFSAEFPKEGPSILRIQQVVRGDSAAYFCASSPDGVDSPLHFGNGTRLTVT.

CDR3: CASSFRGRGHTEAFF. CDR3 sequence (DNA): TGTGCCAGCAGTTTTAGGGGTAGAGGCCACACTGAAGCTTTCTTT. The chain recombines TRBV27 with TRBJ1-1; D possibly corresponds to TRBD1 (5 bases). The ends were cut back, 3 bases at V and 3 bases at J, with 14 bases in the middle. CDR3 length: 15 amino acids. CDR1 and CDR2 (germline): MNHEY, SMNVEV (reference sequence).

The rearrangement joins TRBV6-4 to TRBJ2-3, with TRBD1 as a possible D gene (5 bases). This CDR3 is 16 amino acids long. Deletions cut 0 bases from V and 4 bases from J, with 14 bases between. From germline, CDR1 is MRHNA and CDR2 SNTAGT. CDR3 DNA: TGTGCCAGCAGTGACTCAAAGCAGGGTATGGCAGATACGCAGTATTTT. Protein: CASSDSKQGMADTQYF.

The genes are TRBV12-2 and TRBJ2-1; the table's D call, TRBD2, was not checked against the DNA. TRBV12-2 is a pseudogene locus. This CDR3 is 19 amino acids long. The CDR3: CASRLAHSTRSSSYNEQFF. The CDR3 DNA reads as TGTGCAAGTCGCTTAGCGCATAGCACACGATCTAGCTCCTACAATGAGCAGTTCTTC.

The CDR3 sequence is CASSVGQGFGYTF. Here the CDR3 DNA reads TGTGCCAGCAGCGTAGGACAGGGGTTTGGCTACACCTTC. The J gene is TRBJ1-2, the V gene TRBV9, with TRBD1 identical over 8 bases. J lost 7 bases, V lost 0 bases, and 2 bases had no gene match. In germline, CDR1 is SGDLS, CDR2 YYNGEE. The CDR3 has 13 amino acids.

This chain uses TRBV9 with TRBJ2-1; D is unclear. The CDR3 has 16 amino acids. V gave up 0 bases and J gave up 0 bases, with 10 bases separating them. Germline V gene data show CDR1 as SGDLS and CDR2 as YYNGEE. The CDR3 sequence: CASSVVDFSSYNEQFF. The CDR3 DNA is TGTGCCAGCAGCGTAGTTGACTTCAGCTCCTACAATGAGCAGTTCTTC.

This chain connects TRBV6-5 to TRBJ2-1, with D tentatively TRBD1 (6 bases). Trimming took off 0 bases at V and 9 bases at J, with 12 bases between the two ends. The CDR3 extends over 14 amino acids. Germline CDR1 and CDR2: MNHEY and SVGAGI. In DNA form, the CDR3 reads TGTGCCAGCAGTTACTCGAGGGGGAAGGGTGAGCAGTTCTTC. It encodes CASSYSRGKGEQFF.

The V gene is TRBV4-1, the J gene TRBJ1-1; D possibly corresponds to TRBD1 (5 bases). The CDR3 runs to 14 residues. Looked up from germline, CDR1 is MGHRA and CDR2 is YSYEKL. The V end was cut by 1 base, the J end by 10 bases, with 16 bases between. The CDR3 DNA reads TGCGCCAGCAGCCAAGCCACTGAGGGGAGGCGAGCTTTCTTT. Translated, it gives CASSQATEGRRAFF.

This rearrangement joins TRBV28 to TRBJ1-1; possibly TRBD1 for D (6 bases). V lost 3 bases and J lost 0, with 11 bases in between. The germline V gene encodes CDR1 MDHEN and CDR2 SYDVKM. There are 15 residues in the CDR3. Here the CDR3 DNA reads TGTGCCAGCAGTTTTAGGTCAGGGGTGAACACTGAAGCTTTCTTT. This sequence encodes CASSFRSGVNTEAFF.

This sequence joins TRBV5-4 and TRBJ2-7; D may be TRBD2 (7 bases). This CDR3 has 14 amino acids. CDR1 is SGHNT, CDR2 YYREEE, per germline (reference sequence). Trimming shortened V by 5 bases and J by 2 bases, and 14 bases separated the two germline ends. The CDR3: CASSNLGGPYEQYF. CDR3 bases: TGTGCCAGCAGTAACCTCGGGGGGCCCTACGAGCAGTACTTC.

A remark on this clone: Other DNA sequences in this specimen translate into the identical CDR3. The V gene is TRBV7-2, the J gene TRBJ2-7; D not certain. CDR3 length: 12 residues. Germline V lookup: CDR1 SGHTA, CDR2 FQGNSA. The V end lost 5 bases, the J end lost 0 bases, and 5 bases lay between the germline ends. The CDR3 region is CASSPNSYEQYF. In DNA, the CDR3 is TGTGCCAGCAGCCCCAACTCCTACGAGCAGTACTTC.

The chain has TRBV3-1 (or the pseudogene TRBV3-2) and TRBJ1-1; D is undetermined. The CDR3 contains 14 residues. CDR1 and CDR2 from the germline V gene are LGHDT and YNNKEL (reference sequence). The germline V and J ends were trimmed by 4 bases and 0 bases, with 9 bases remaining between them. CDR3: CASSRNGMNTEAFF. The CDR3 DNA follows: TGTGCCAGCAGCCGCAACGGGATGAACACTGAAGCTTTCTTT.

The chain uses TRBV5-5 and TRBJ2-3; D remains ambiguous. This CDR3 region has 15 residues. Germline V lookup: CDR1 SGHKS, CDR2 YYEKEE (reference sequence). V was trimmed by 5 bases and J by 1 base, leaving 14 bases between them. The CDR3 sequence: CASSFQSPRTDTQYF. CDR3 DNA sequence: TGTGCCAGCAGTTTTCAATCCCCCCGCACAGATACGCAGTATTTT.

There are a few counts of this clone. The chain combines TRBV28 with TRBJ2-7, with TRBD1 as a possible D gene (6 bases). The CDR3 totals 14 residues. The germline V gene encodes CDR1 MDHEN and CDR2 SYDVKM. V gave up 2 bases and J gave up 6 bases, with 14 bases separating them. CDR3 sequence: CASSLVPGHLEQYF. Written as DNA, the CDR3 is TGTGCCAGCAGTTTAGTACCGGGACACCTCGAGCAGTACTTC.

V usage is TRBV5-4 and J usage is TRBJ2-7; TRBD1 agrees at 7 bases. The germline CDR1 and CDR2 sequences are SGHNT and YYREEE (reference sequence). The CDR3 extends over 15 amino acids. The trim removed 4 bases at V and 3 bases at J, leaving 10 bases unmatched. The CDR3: CASSPNRDSLYEQYF. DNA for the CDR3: TGTGCCAGCAGCCCCAACCGGGACAGCCTCTACGAGCAGTACTTC.

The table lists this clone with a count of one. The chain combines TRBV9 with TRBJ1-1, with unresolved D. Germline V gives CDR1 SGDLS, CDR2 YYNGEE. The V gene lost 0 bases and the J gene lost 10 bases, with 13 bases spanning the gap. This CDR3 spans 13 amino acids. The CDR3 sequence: CASSVESGSGAFF. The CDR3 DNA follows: TGTGCCAGCAGCGTAGAAAGCGGCTCTGGAGCTTTCTTT.

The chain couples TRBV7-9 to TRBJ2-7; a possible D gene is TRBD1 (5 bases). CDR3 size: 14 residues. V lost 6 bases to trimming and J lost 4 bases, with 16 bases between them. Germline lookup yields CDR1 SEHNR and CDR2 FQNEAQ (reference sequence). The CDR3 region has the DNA TGTGCCAGCAGACCCTCGGCAGGGCCATACGAGCAGTACTTC. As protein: CASRPSAGPYEQYF.

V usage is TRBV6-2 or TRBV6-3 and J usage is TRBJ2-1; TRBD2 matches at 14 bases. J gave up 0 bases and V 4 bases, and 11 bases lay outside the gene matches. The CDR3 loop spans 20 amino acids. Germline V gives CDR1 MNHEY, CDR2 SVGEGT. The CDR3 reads CASSSSGTSGRFSSYNEQFF. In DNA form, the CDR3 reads TGTGCCAGCAGTTCCTCCGGGACTAGCGGGAGATTTAGCTCCTACAATGAGCAGTTCTTC.